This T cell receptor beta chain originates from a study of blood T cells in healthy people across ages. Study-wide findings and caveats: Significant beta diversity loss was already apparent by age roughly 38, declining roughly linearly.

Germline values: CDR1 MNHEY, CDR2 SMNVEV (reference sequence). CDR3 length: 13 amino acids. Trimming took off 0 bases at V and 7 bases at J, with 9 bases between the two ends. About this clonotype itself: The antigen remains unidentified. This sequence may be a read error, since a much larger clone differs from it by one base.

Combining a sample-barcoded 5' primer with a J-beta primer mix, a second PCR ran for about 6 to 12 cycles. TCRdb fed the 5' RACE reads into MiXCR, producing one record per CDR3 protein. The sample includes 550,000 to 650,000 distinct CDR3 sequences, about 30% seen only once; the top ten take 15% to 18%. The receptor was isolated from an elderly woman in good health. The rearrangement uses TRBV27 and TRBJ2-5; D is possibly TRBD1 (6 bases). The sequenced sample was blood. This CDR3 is CASSLSRRGTQYF. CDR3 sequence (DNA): TGTGCCAGCAGTTTATCCCGCAGGGGGACCCAGTACTTC.